A selection of T cell receptor beta chains follows, all from one sample in a study of T cell responses to AZD1222 COVID-19 vaccine. The repertoire was sequenced with immunoSEQ multiplex PCR; TCRdb's copy has only in-frame clones and lacks some. The data contain roughly 140,000 clones, just over 90% of them seen just once; the ten biggest clones take up 5.1%. This material consisted of peripheral blood, taken on day 0 of AZD1222 vaccination. All receptors derive from an adult in good health. Each CDR3 is given with its conserved first and last residue. The D gene is left open where the match is weak. Clone size is not always given. Where it is, it says once, few, many or a class for expanded clones.

TRBJ2-7	-	TRBV5-1	TRBD1	TGCGCCAGCAGCCAGGGGGACGCCCCCTACGAGCAGTACTTC	CASSQGDAPYEQYF
TRBJ2-7	-	TRBV7-2	-	TGTGCCAGCAGCTTAGTAGGTTCCCGGGCCGAGCAGTACTTC	CASSLVGSRAEQYF
TRBJ2-7	once	TRBV5-4	TRBD2	TGTGCCAGCAGCGTGGGACTAGCCTACGAGCAGTACTTC	CASSVGLAYEQYF
TRBJ2-5	-	TRBV7-2	TRBD2	TGTGCCAGCAGGCGGGCGGGAGAAGAGACCCAGTACTTC	CASRRAGEETQYF
TRBJ1-5	-	TRBV4-3	TRBD1	TGCGCCAGCAGCCAGGCCCGGGACAGTAATCAGCCCCAGCATTTT	CASSQARDSNQPQHF
TRBJ2-5	-	TRBV7-9	-	TGTGCCAGCAGCTTATTACAAACACTAGGGCTTGAGACCCAGTACTTC	CASSLLQTLGLETQYF
TRBJ1-1	-	TRBV7-9	-	TGTGCCAGCAGCTTAGAAACCCAGGCTTTCTTT	CASSLETQAFF
TRBJ2-3	-	TRBV5-1	-	TGCGCCAGCAGCTCCACAGATACGCAGTATTTT	CASSSTDTQYF
TRBJ2-7	-	TRBV29-1	-	TGCAGCGTTGCCCGCAGCTCCTACGAGCAGTACTTC	CSVARSSYEQYF
TRBJ2-7	-	TRBV15	TRBD2	TGTGCCACCAGCAGACTCCTAGCGGGAGCTGCATACGAGCAGTACTTC	CATSRLLAGAAYEQYF
TRBJ2-7	-	TRBV27	TRBD1	TGTGCCAGCAGTACGCGACGACAGGGGGTCGAGCAGTACTTC	CASSTRRQGVEQYF
TRBJ2-3	-	TRBV2	TRBD2	TGTGCCAGCAAGACCGGGACTAGCGGGGGGTCAGATACGCAGTATTTT	CASKTGTSGGSDTQYF
TRBJ1-2	-	TRBV29-1	-	TGCAGCGTGGAAGACAGGTTCAACTATGGCTACACCTTC	CSVEDRFNYGYTF
TRBJ1-1	-	TRBV7-8	-	TGTGCCAGCAGCCCCGGGGGGAGGGACACTGAAGCTTTCTTT	CASSPGGRDTEAFF
TRBJ1-1	-	TRBV15	-	TGTGCCACCAGCGGAGATATGAACACTGAAGCTTTCTTT	CATSGDMNTEAFF
TRBJ2-3	-	TRBV4-3	-	TGCGCCAGCAGCCAAGATCAGGGGTTCACAGATACGCAGTATTTT	CASSQDQGFTDTQYF
TRBJ1-1	-	TRBV20-1	-	TGCAGTGCTAGTCGGGAACCGAACACTGAAGCTTTCTTT	CSASREPNTEAFF
TRBJ1-5	-	TRBV18	-	TGTGCCAGCTCACCCCTCAGGGACCAGCCCCAGCATTTT	CASSPLRDQPQHF
TRBJ2-2	-	TRBV18	-	TGTGCCAGCTCATTACGACGGGGGCCGAACACCGGGGAGCTGTTTTTT	CASSLRRGPNTGELFF
TRBJ2-1	-	TRBV11-2	TRBD2	TGTGCCAGCAGCTTAGCCCCTAGCGGGAAGTTTGGGCAGTTCTTC	CASSLAPSGKFGQFF
TRBJ1-4	once	TRBV5-1	TRBD1	TGCGCCAGCAGCGGACAGGGGGAGAATGAAAAACTGTTTTTT	CASSGQGENEKLFF
TRBJ2-1	-	TRBV3-1/TRBV3-2	TRBD2	TGTGCCAGCAGCCAGAGACTAGCCTTTGAGCAGTTCTTC	CASSQRLAFEQFF
TRBJ2-7	-	TRBV27	-	TGTGCCAGCAGCCCTGGGGGCGGTTACGAGCAGTACTTC	CASSPGGGYEQYF
TRBJ2-2	-	TRBV19	-	TGTGCCAGTAGTATAGTTCGGGGAAGCACCGGGGAGCTGTTTTTT	CASSIVRGSTGELFF
TRBJ2-1	-	TRBV12-3/TRBV12-4	-	TGTGCCAGCACCCCGGGGGCGGATGAGCAGTTCTTC	CASTPGADEQFF
TRBJ1-2	-	TRBV9	TRBD1	TGTGCCAGCAGCGCGACAGGGAAGCCCTATGGCTACACCTTC	CASSATGKPYGYTF
TRBJ1-2	few	TRBV7-9	-	TGTGCCAGCAGCTTAGATTCGCAGGGAAAGGCCTACACCTTC	CASSLDSQGKAYTF
TRBJ2-1	-	TRBV9	-	TGTGCCAGCAGCGTAGCTTCCGAGGTCTCCTACAATGAGCAGTTCTTC	CASSVASEVSYNEQFF
TRBJ2-7	-	TRBV6-2/TRBV6-3	TRBD1	TGTGCCAGCAGCTATACAGGGGCCGTCTGGACCGAGCAGTACTTC	CASSYTGAVWTEQYF
TRBJ2-2	-	TRBV19	-	TGTGCCAGTAGTATACTGGGGACCGGGGAGCTGTTTTTT	CASSILGTGELFF
TRBJ2-1	-	TRBV3-1/TRBV3-2	-	TGTGCCAGCAGCCAAGCCACACCCCACGGTGAGCAGTTCTTC	CASSQATPHGEQFF
TRBJ2-7	-	TRBV7-2	-	TGTGCCAGCAGCTCCACTAGGTACGAGCAGTACTTC	CASSSTRYEQYF
TRBJ2-2	-	TRBV3-1/TRBV3-2	TRBD1	TGTGCCTCCCGGTTGACAGGGGGCCACGGGGAGCTGTTTTTT	CASRLTGGHGELFF
TRBJ1-1	-	TRBV6-2/TRBV6-3	-	TGTGCCAGCAGCCCCCCACAAAACAGGGCTGAAGCTTTCTTT	CASSPPQNRAEAFF
TRBJ2-7	few	TRBV19	-	TGTGCCAGTAGTAAAAACAGGGAAGGGGGATACGAGCAGTACTTC	CASSKNREGGYEQYF
TRBJ2-7	-	TRBV19	-	TGTGCCACCTCGGGGCAGCTCTCCTACGAGCAGTACTTC	CATSGQLSYEQYF
TRBJ2-7	-	TRBV11-2	TRBD1	TGTGCCAGCCAACGGGACAGAGACTACGAGCAGTACTTC	CASQRDRDYEQYF
TRBJ2-5	-	TRBV5-4	-	TGTGCCAGCAGCTTGTGGCGGTCCGTCCAAGAGACCCAGTACTTC	CASSLWRSVQETQYF
TRBJ1-6	-	TRBV7-2	-	TGTGCCAGCAGATTAACGTGGACAGACCTAAGTCCCCTCCACTTT	CASRLTWTDLSPLHF
TRBJ1-1	-	TRBV19	-	TGTGCCAGTAGTATCTTGGGGGGCGGCACTGAAGCTTTCTTT	CASSILGGGTEAFF
TRBJ2-2	-	TRBV4-3	TRBD2	TGCGCCAGCAGCCAGAGTCCGGGACTAGCGGGAGTATCAACCGGGGAGCTGTTTTTT	CASSQSPGLAGVSTGELFF
TRBJ2-2	-	TRBV5-1	-	TGCGCCAGCAGCTTGAATTCGAACACCGGGGAGCTGTTTTTT	CASSLNSNTGELFF
TRBJ2-2	-	TRBV27	-	TGTGCCAGCAGTTATAGGGGTAGAGGCACCGGGGAGCTGTTTTTT	CASSYRGRGTGELFF
TRBJ1-1	-	TRBV6-1	-	TGTGCCAGCAGTGAAAGACGGTTGAACACTGAAGCTTTCTTT	CASSERRLNTEAFF
TRBJ2-2	-	TRBV7-8	-	TGTGCCAGCAGCGAAGACAGGGAGGCCGGGGAGCTGTTTTTT	CASSEDREAGELFF
TRBJ2-6	-	TRBV11-3	TRBD1	TGTGCCAGCAGCTTAGGCCCGGGACAGTTCTCTGGGGCCAACGTCCTGACTTTC	CASSLGPGQFSGANVLTF
TRBJ1-5	once	TRBV11-2	-	TGTGCCAGCAGCTTAGTTGCGGGGGACCAGCCCCAGCATTTT	CASSLVAGDQPQHF
TRBJ1-1	-	TRBV27	-	TGTGCCAGCAGTTTATCACCGAACACTGAAGCTTTCTTT	CASSLSPNTEAFF
TRBJ2-3	-	TRBV13	-	TGTGCCAGCAGTTCACCGATAAGAGAAAGCACAGATACGCAGTATTTT	CASSSPIRESTDTQYF
TRBJ2-2	-	TRBV29-1	TRBD2	TGCAGCGCCCCGCGGGGAGGGAACGGGGAGCTGTTTTTT	CSAPRGGNGELFF
TRBJ2-1	-	TRBV18	TRBD1	TGTGCCAGCTCGGCCCAGGGGGCTAGTAGTGAGCAGTTCTTC	CASSAQGASSEQFF
TRBJ2-6	-	TRBV30	-	TGTGCCTGGAGGGTCCTTCAGCTCTCCGGGGCCAACGTCCTGACTTTC	CAWRVLQLSGANVLTF
TRBJ2-2	-	TRBV11-1	-	TGTGCCAGCAGCTCGAACACCGGGGAGCTGTTTTTT	CASSSNTGELFF
TRBJ1-4	once	TRBV18	TRBD1	TGTGCCAGCTCCCTGGACAGGGGTCAGGATCTGTTTTTT	CASSLDRGQDLFF